The 29 T cell receptor beta chains below all came from one sample that was sequenced in a study of tumor-infiltrating lymphocytes in primary liver carcinoma. A primer in the constant region served to generate TCR beta cDNA from approximately 450 ng of total RNA. Three nested multiplex PCR rounds, a slightly modified ARM-PCR, produced the libraries for TCR beta. Primers for the first two PCR rounds were TRBV1-TRBV30 forward primers and a C-beta reverse primer (about 9 cycles per round). One entry per CDR3 protein results from TCRdb running MiXCR on the multiplex PCR reads. The repertoire holds about 320,000 distinct CDR3 sequences, with 65% as singletons. RNA isolated from unsorted whole blood supplied the blood RNA, with germline DNA also extracted. Material for sequencing was peripheral blood. The receptors were sampled from a man aged 40-49 years with primary liver carcinoma and hepatitis B virus infection.

This clonotype occurred many times. The chain carries TRBV4-1 and TRBJ2-7, with TRBD2 matching 12 bases. Germline values: CDR1 MGHRA, CDR2 YSYEKL. CDR3 length: 16 residues. Trimming took 0 bases from V and 6 from J; bases not matched to a gene: 6. In DNA, the CDR3 is TGCGCCAGCAGCCAAGATCTAGCGGGAGGGCCAGTCGAGCAGTACTTC. Translated, it gives CASSQDLAGGPVEQYF.

As regards this clonotype: A clone one base away is much larger, so this may be a read error. J is TRBJ1-1 and V is TRBV29-1, with D hard to call. Trimming shortened V by 4 bases and J by 0 bases, and 6 bases separated the two germline ends. The CDR3 length is 12 residues. The germline V gene encodes CDR1 SQVTM and CDR2 ANQGSEA. The CDR3 sequence: CSVAQMNTEAFF. Written as DNA, the CDR3 is TGCAGCGTTGCGCAGATGAACACTGAAGCTTTCTTT.

The chain couples TRBV10-3 to TRBJ1-1, with TRBD1 matching over 7 bases. This CDR3 has 15 residues. The ends lost 6 bases at V and 5 bases at J; junction bases unmatched: 12. Germline-derived CDR1 and CDR2 are ENHRY and SYGVKD. CDR3: CAIRDRQGSATEAFF. In DNA form, the CDR3 reads TGTGCCATCAGAGACCGACAGGGATCGGCGACTGAAGCTTTCTTT.

Regarding this clonotype: One junction end does not reproduce the germline sequence, and a read error may be involved. The chain is built from TRBV10-1 and TRBJ2-7; TRBD2 matches 9 bases. The CDR3 length is 18 residues. Germline CDR1 and CDR2: WNHNN and SYGVQD (reference sequence). The CDR3 loop is CASSGAVTSGEGSYEQYF. Here the CDR3 DNA reads TGCGCCAGTAGTGGGGCCGTGACTAGCGGAGAGGGGTCCTACGAGCAGTACTTC.

The sample holds a few counts of this clonotype. V usage is TRBV11-3 and J usage is TRBJ2-7; D is uncertain. Germline V gene lookup returns CDR1 SGHNT and CDR2 YENEEA. V was shortened by 3 bases and J by 5 bases, with 8 bases between the two germline ends. The CDR3 runs 12 residues. CDR3 protein: CASSFQNDEQYF. DNA of the CDR3: TGTGCCAGCAGCTTCCAGAATGACGAGCAGTACTTC.

Ten or more counts support this clonotype. The rearrangement joins TRBV29-1 to TRBJ1-2; maybe TRBD1 (5 bases). The germline CDR1 and CDR2 sequences are SQVTM and ANQGSEA. The length of the CDR3 is 13 residues. Trimming shortened V by 4 bases and J by 4 bases, and 13 bases separated the two germline ends. CDR3: CSVVVGVSYGYTF. CDR3 sequence (DNA): TGCAGCGTTGTGGTAGGGGTGAGCTATGGCTACACCTTC. The full variable domain, its missing parts supplied by reference TRBV29-1 and TRBJ1-2, is SAVISQKPSRDICQRGTSLTIQCQVDSQVTMMFWYRQQPGQSLTLIATANQGSEATYESGFVIDKFPISRPNLTFSTLTVSNMSPEDSSIYLCSVVVGVSYGYTFGSGTRLTVV.

This clonotype was counted a few times. V gene TRBV6-2 or TRBV6-3 combines with J gene TRBJ2-7, with 7 bases identical to TRBD2. The V and J ends lost 0 bases and 5 bases, in that order; junction bases with no gene match: 22. Germline assignment: CDR1 MNHEY and CDR2 SVGEGT. The CDR3 spans 20 residues. The CDR3 loop reads CASSYSESTSWGEWGDEQYF. As DNA, the CDR3 is TGTGCCAGCAGTTACTCGGAGTCGACTAGCTGGGGGGAGTGGGGTGACGAGCAGTACTTC.

With regard to this clonotype: Compared with germline, one end of the junction differs, possibly owing to a read error. The chain combines TRBV7-9 with TRBJ2-3; TRBD2 agrees at 9 bases. This CDR3 region has 16 residues. In germline, CDR1 is SEHNR, CDR2 FQNEAQ (reference sequence). Here the CDR3 reads CTSSPPRAGGGDTQYF. CDR3 nucleotides: TGTACCAGCAGCCCTCCAAGAGCGGGGGGCGGAGATACGCAGTATTTT. Full variable domain (outside the CDR3, taken from reference TRBV7-9 and TRBJ2-3): DTGVSQNPRHKITKRGQNVTFRCDPISEHNRLYWYRQTLGQGPEFLTYFQNEAQLEKSRLLSDRFSAERPKGSFSTLEIQRTEQGDSAMYLCTSSPPRAGGGDTQYFGPGTRLTVL.

The V call is TRBV28, the J call TRBJ1-2; no clear D gene. Trimming removed 5 bases at V and 1 base at J, with 11 bases between. This CDR3 comprises 14 residues. Germline lookup yields CDR1 MDHEN and CDR2 SYDVKM. The CDR3 is CASSPEGLNYGYTF. CDR3 bases: TGTGCCAGCAGTCCCGAGGGTCTTAACTATGGCTACACCTTC.

For this clonotype: In this CDR3 the conserved last residue, phenylalanine or tryptophan, is missing, so a read error is likely. V is TRBV11-3 and J is TRBJ2-1; maybe TRBD2 (5 bases). V dropped 8 bases and J dropped 7 bases, with 21 bases sitting between them. The length of the CDR3 is 15 residues. Germline CDR1 SGHNT, CDR2 YENEEA. The CDR3 coding sequence is TGTGCCAGCCAGCTGGCCAGCGGCCTGGGAAATGAGCAGTTCGTC. It specifies CASQLASGLGNEQFV.

This clonotype was seen only a few times. A much larger clone lies a single base off, so this may be a read error. The chain joins TRBV28 to TRBJ2-7; D is uncertain. CDR1 is MDHEN and CDR2 is SYDVKM in the germline V gene. V lost 6 bases, J lost 3 bases, and 3 bases lay in between. The CDR3 is 10 amino acids. The DNA of the CDR3 is TGTGCCAGCAGGGGCTACGAGCAGTACTTC. Protein product: CASRGYEQYF.

In its sample, this clonotype was seen a few times. The J gene is TRBJ1-3, the V gene TRBV6-6, with 7 bases identical to TRBD1. With V trimmed by 7 bases and J by 4 bases, 13 bases remained unmatched. CDR1 and CDR2 (germline): MNHNY, SVGAGI (reference sequence). This CDR3 is 16 amino acids long. CDR3 residues: CASKQTGRSPGNTIYF. CDR3 in DNA: TGTGCCAGCAAACAGACAGGGCGATCTCCGGGAAACACCATATATTTT.

Concerning this clonotype: A read error may produce the germline difference seen at one junction end. J is TRBJ1-2 and V is TRBV29-1; possibly TRBD1 for D (6 bases). Germline loops: CDR1 SQVTM, CDR2 ANQGSEA. This CDR3 has 12 amino acids. This CDR3 reads CSRRDTIYGYTF. The DNA of the CDR3 is TGTAGCAGAAGGGACACTATCTATGGCTACACCTTC. Full variable domain (missing parts from reference TRBV29-1 and TRBJ1-2): SAVISQKPSRDICQRGTSLTIQCQVDSQVTMMFWYRQQPGQSLTLIATANQGSEATYESGFVIDKFPISRPNLTFSTLTVSNMSPEDSSIYLCSRRDTIYGYTFGSGTRLTVV.

Remarks on this clonotype: The junction shows a germline mismatch at one end, possibly a read error. V is TRBV11-1 and J is TRBJ2-1, with 14 positions matching TRBD2. The CDR3 consists of 15 residues. The V gene's germline CDR1 is SGHAT and CDR2 FQDESV (reference sequence). The CDR3, as DNA: TGTGCCAACAGAGGCGGACTAGCGGGGGGCAATGAGCGGTTCTTC. Residues: CANRGGLAGGNERFF.

Turning to this clonotype: Since the CDR3 does not end with the conserved phenylalanine or tryptophan, this likely comes from a read error. The rearrangement links TRBV29-1 to TRBJ2-1, with 10 bases that match TRBD2. This CDR3 has 14 residues. The trim removed 5 bases at V and 8 bases at J, leaving 9 bases unmatched. Germline V gene sequence: CDR1 SQVTM, CDR2 ANQGSEA. The CDR3 region has the DNA TGCAGCGTTATTCTAGCGGGAGATGTAGATGAGCAGTTCTCC. Translated: CSVILAGDVDEQFS.

On this clonotype: This may arise from a read error, as a much more abundant clone is one base away. This chain connects TRBV6-5 to TRBJ2-1; 9 positions match TRBD2. The junction had 11 bases not matched to a gene; V was cut back by 6 bases and J by 8 bases. The V gene's germline CDR1 is MNHEY and CDR2 SVGAGI. The CDR3 totals 15 residues. CDR3 region: CASRSWAGGSDEQFF. CDR3 nucleotide sequence: TGTGCCAGCAGATCTTGGGCGGGAGGGTCCGATGAGCAGTTCTTC.

The chain has TRBV5-1 and TRBJ2-7, with D possibly being TRBD2 (5 bases). Germline-derived CDR1 and CDR2 are SGHRS and YFSETQ. The CDR3 runs to 13 residues. With 8 bases removed from V and 0 bases from J, the gap between germline ends came to 12 bases. The CDR3 is CASADGVSYEQYF. The CDR3 DNA sequence: TGCGCCAGTGCCGACGGGGTCTCCTACGAGCAGTACTTC.

As for this clonotype: This sequence may be a read error, since a much larger clone differs from it by one base. The chain couples TRBV5-1 to TRBJ2-2; no definite D call. The CDR3 runs 15 residues. Germline V CDR1 and CDR2: SGHRS, YFSETQ. CDR3 loop: CASCLSPSNTGELFF. As DNA, the CDR3 is TGCGCCAGCTGCTTGAGTCCCTCGAACACCGGGGAGCTGTTTTTT.

Ten or more counts support this clonotype. The rearrangement joins TRBV6-2 or TRBV6-3 to TRBJ2-7; no clear D gene. This CDR3 has 14 amino acids. CDR1 is MNHEY and CDR2 is SVGEGT in the germline V gene. V was pared by 0 bases and J by 1 base, with 7 bases between. For the CDR3, the DNA is TGTGCCAGCAGTTACTCGATCAGGTCCTACGAGCAGTACTTC. Protein sequence: CASSYSIRSYEQYF.

A word on this clonotype: At one of its ends the junction is not consistent with the germline gene, which may arise from a read error. The chain has TRBV7-8 and TRBJ2-3; D is undetermined. Germline V CDR1 and CDR2: SGHVS, FQNEAQ. CDR3 length: 14 residues. The CDR3 DNA sequence: TGTGCCAGCAGCGCCCCCACAATGATAGATACGCAGTTTTTT. Protein sequence: CASSAPTMIDTQFF.

This clonotype has only a few counts. V is TRBV13 and J is TRBJ2-2, with TRBD2 as a possible D gene (5 bases). V was shortened by 5 bases and J by 0 bases, with 10 bases between the two germline ends. This CDR3 has 15 amino acids. Germline values: CDR1 PRHDT, CDR2 FYEKMQ (reference sequence). The CDR3 DNA reads TGTGCCAGCAGCCGGACTGACGCGAACACCGGGGAGCTGTTTTTT. Protein product: CASSRTDANTGELFF.

This chain links TRBV10-3 with TRBJ1-1; no clear D. There are 14 residues in the CDR3. Trimming stripped 5 bases from V and 0 bases from J, with 10 bases between. Per the germline V gene, CDR1 is ENHRY and CDR2 is SYGVKD. CDR3 nucleotide sequence: TGTGCCATCAGTCTTAAAGAGCTGAACACTGAAGCTTTCTTT. Its translation is CAISLKELNTEAFF.

On this clonotype itself: Its ends do not fully match the called genes, so a read error is possible. The chain employs TRBV29-1 and TRBJ2-5; 9 nucleotides line up with TRBD1. Germline assignment: CDR1 SQVTM and CDR2 ANQGSEA. This CDR3 spans 12 amino acids. The CDR3 coding sequence is TGCAGCGCTGACAGGGGGGCGGAGACCCAGCACTTC. Translating it yields CSADRGAETQHF.

Concerning this clonotype itself: A much larger clone lies one base from this, so it may be a read error. The missing conserved phenylalanine or tryptophan at the end of this CDR3 makes a read error likely. The chain uses TRBV6-5 and TRBJ2-7; TRBD1 matches at 11 bases. The germline V gene encodes CDR1 MNHEY and CDR2 SVGAGI. The trim removed 4 bases at V and 7 bases at J, leaving 6 bases unmatched. This CDR3 comprises 14 residues. The CDR3 DNA is TGTGCCAGCAGTTGGGACAGGGGGGGCGGGGAGCAGTACTAC. Protein sequence: CASSWDRGGGEQYY.

Note on this clonotype: The CDR3 ends on some other residue instead of the conserved phenylalanine or tryptophan, so this is likely a read error. V gene TRBV29-1 combines with J gene TRBJ2-6; weak D call: TRBD2 (5 bases). Germline lookup yields CDR1 SQVTM and CDR2 ANQGSEA. Trimming took off 8 bases at V and 8 bases at J, with 16 bases between the two ends. There are 13 residues in the CDR3. As DNA, the CDR3 is TGCAGCACCTGGACGGGGAGTTCCAACGTCCTGACTTTA. Its translation is CSTWTGSSNVLTL.

This clonotype was detected only once. This could be a read error, since a much larger clone is one nucleotide away. The CDR3 end shows no conserved phenylalanine or tryptophan, and so a read error is likely. The chain carries TRBV6-2 or TRBV6-3 and TRBJ1-1, with a tentative D call TRBD1 (6 bases). The germline V gene encodes CDR1 MNHEY and CDR2 SVGEGT. V shed 7 bases and J shed 4 bases, with 16 bases lying between them. The CDR3 has 14 amino acids. CDR3 residues: CASTQIGGSTEAFY. In nucleotides, the CDR3 is TGTGCCAGCACCCAAATAGGGGGTAGCACTGAAGCTTTCTAT.

Remarks on this clonotype: Since a much larger clone is just one base distant, this may be a read error. Because the CDR3 is missing its conserved closing phenylalanine or tryptophan, this is likely a read error. V and J are TRBV10-3 and TRBJ1-2; 9 positions match TRBD1. The CDR3 has 14 residues. The V gene's germline CDR1 is ENHRY and CDR2 SYGVKD. After removal of 5 bases from V and 4 bases from J, the junction contained 5 bases not matched to a gene. CDR3 protein: CAISPGQGFYGYTS. The CDR3 DNA reads as TGTGCCATCAGTCCGGGACAGGGCTTCTATGGCTACACCTCC.

This clonotype came up once. At one end, the junction sequence differs from germline, possibly due to a read error. The V and J genes are TRBV6-5 and TRBJ2-1; 7 bases align to TRBD2. Per the germline V gene, CDR1 is MNHEY and CDR2 is SVGAGI. The CDR3 runs to 15 residues. CDR3 sequence (DNA): TGTGCCAGCAGTTTCGGAAGCGGGGCCACCAATGGGCAGTTCTTC. Protein product: CASSFGSGATNGQFF.

Regarding this clonotype: A much larger clone differs from this one at a single base, so this may be a read error. The chain joins TRBV6-1 to TRBJ2-7; D gene uncertain. The CDR3 is 12 residues long. The V gene's germline CDR1 is MNHNS and CDR2 SASEGT. This chain's CDR3 is CSSSLSIYEQYF. CDR3 coding DNA: TGTTCCAGCAGTCTAAGCATCTACGAGCAGTACTTC.